The rows below give T cell receptor beta chains drawn from one sample of a study of blood T cell repertoires in COVID-19. Sequencing was performed with immunoSEQ multiplex PCR; in TCRdb, only in-frame clones are kept and a portion is missing. The top ten clones hold 3.9% of a sample with fewer than 65,000 clones, roughly nine tenths of them seen once. Sequencing was done on a sample of peripheral blood. Receptors were obtained from a human donor in a cohort sampled during active COVID-19. Each CDR3 is given with its conserved first and last residue. Each record gives: CDR3 length, J gene, V gene, clone size, D gene, CDR3 DNA, CDR3 protein. A D gene is named only where the DNA matches it firmly. Part of the rows lack a size; the others show once, few, many or a class for expanded clones.

len: 14
j_gene: TRBJ1-2
v_gene: TRBV7-2
abundance: NA
d_gene: NA
CDR3nt: TGTGCCAGCAGCGCCGACAGGATTAACTATGGCTACACCTTC
CDR3aa: CASSADRINYGYTF

len: 15
j_gene: TRBJ1-1
v_gene: TRBV15
abundance: NA
d_gene: NA
CDR3nt: TGTGCCGCCAGCAGAGATCGTGGAGAGTACACTGAAGCTTTCTTT
CDR3aa: CAASRDRGEYTEAFF

len: 13
j_gene: TRBJ1-1
v_gene: TRBV12-5
abundance: NA
d_gene: NA
CDR3nt: TGTGCTAGTGGTCCCGACAGGAACACTGAAGCTTTCTTT
CDR3aa: CASGPDRNTEAFF

len: 13
j_gene: TRBJ1-5
v_gene: TRBV18
abundance: NA
d_gene: NA
CDR3nt: TGTGCCAGCTCACGCGGCGAGAATCAGCCCCAGCATTTT
CDR3aa: CASSRGENQPQHF

len: 16
j_gene: TRBJ2-5
v_gene: TRBV7-9
abundance: NA
d_gene: TRBD1
CDR3nt: TGTGCCAGCAGCTCACCCGCCCCGGGACAGGGGAAGACCCAGTACTTC
CDR3aa: CASSSPAPGQGKTQYF

len: 14
j_gene: TRBJ2-5
v_gene: TRBV5-1
abundance: once
d_gene: TRBD1
CDR3nt: TGCGCCAGCAGCGTAACAGGGGGAGGTGAGACCCAGTACTTC
CDR3aa: CASSVTGGGETQYF

len: 12
j_gene: TRBJ2-7
v_gene: TRBV7-9
abundance: NA
d_gene: NA
CDR3nt: TGTGCCAGCAGCCGACAGAACTACGAGCAGTACTTC
CDR3aa: CASSRQNYEQYF

len: 17
j_gene: TRBJ2-2
v_gene: TRBV3-1/TRBV3-2
abundance: NA
d_gene: TRBD2
CDR3nt: TGTGCCAGCAGCCAAGTTAGCGGGAGGGCCGGGAGCGGGGAGCTGTTTTTT
CDR3aa: CASSQVSGRAGSGELFF

len: 12
j_gene: TRBJ2-7
v_gene: TRBV12-3/TRBV12-4
abundance: NA
d_gene: NA
CDR3nt: TGTGCCAGCAGTTTCCAGTTATACGAGCAGTACTTC
CDR3aa: CASSFQLYEQYF

len: 11
j_gene: TRBJ1-4
v_gene: TRBV28
abundance: NA
d_gene: NA
CDR3nt: TGTGCCAGCAACTTCCGACAGGAACTGTTTTTT
CDR3aa: CASNFRQELFF

len: 16
j_gene: TRBJ2-7
v_gene: TRBV18
abundance: NA
d_gene: NA
CDR3nt: TGTGCCAGCTCAACCACGGTTCTGACTATACAAGGCGAGCAGTACTTC
CDR3aa: CASSTTVLTIQGEQYF

len: 16
j_gene: TRBJ1-1
v_gene: TRBV18
abundance: once
d_gene: NA
CDR3nt: TGTGCCAGCTCACTTAACGGGGGAAAGGGCAACACTGAAGCTTTCTTT
CDR3aa: CASSLNGGKGNTEAFF

len: 15
j_gene: TRBJ1-5
v_gene: TRBV20-1
abundance: NA
d_gene: NA
CDR3nt: TGCAGTGCTAGTTTGTGGGGGGAGGGCAATCAGCCCCAGCATTTT
CDR3aa: CSASLWGEGNQPQHF

len: 16
j_gene: TRBJ2-5
v_gene: TRBV28
abundance: NA
d_gene: NA
CDR3nt: TGTGCCAGCAGTTCAAGCCGGGAGAATCTAGGAGAGACCCAGTACTTC
CDR3aa: CASSSSRENLGETQYF

len: 11
j_gene: TRBJ1-1
v_gene: TRBV7-9
abundance: few
d_gene: TRBD1
CDR3nt: TGTGCTCTCCAGGGGGCCCGTGAAGCTTTCTTT
CDR3aa: CALQGAREAFF

len: 17
j_gene: TRBJ1-2
v_gene: TRBV10-3
abundance: NA
d_gene: NA
CDR3nt: TGTGCCATCAGTGAGCACGGAGGGACCTCGAATCTCTATGGCTACACCTTC
CDR3aa: CAISEHGGTSNLYGYTF

len: 13
j_gene: TRBJ2-7
v_gene: TRBV29-1
abundance: NA
d_gene: TRBD1
CDR3nt: TGCAGCGTAAAACAGGGGGCGCTTAACGAGCAGTACTTC
CDR3aa: CSVKQGALNEQYF

len: 17
j_gene: TRBJ2-6
v_gene: TRBV4-1
abundance: NA
d_gene: NA
CDR3nt: TGCGCCAGCAGCCGTAAACAGGGAAACTCTGGGGCCAACGTCCTGACTTTC
CDR3aa: CASSRKQGNSGANVLTF

len: 14
j_gene: TRBJ1-2
v_gene: TRBV3-1/TRBV3-2
abundance: NA
d_gene: NA
CDR3nt: TGTGCCAGCAGCCAAGGCGAGGGGTTAGGGGACTGCACCTTC
CDR3aa: CASSQGEGLGDCTF

len: 18
j_gene: TRBJ2-5
v_gene: TRBV6-2/TRBV6-3
abundance: NA
d_gene: TRBD1
CDR3nt: TGTGCCAGCAGTTTCTCGGGTAGGACAGGGGGCTTCCAAGAGACCCAGTACTTC
CDR3aa: CASSFSGRTGGFQETQYF

len: 14
j_gene: TRBJ1-2
v_gene: TRBV30
abundance: NA
d_gene: TRBD1
CDR3nt: TGTGCCTGGAGGGGCAGGGGGCGGGTCTATGGCTACACCTTC
CDR3aa: CAWRGRGRVYGYTF

len: 11
j_gene: TRBJ2-7
v_gene: TRBV20-1
abundance: NA
d_gene: NA
CDR3nt: TGCAGTGCCAATAGTCGGGACGAGCAGTACTTC
CDR3aa: CSANSRDEQYF

len: 14
j_gene: TRBJ2-7
v_gene: TRBV9
abundance: NA
d_gene: TRBD2
CDR3nt: TGTGCCAGCAGCGTAGGCGGGGGTCTATACGAGCAGTACTTC
CDR3aa: CASSVGGGLYEQYF

len: 13
j_gene: TRBJ1-2
v_gene: TRBV5-1
abundance: few
d_gene: NA
CDR3nt: TGCGCCAGCAGCTTGGGCCTGGGGGCGGGCTACACCTTC
CDR3aa: CASSLGLGAGYTF

len: 17
j_gene: TRBJ2-3
v_gene: TRBV5-1
abundance: NA
d_gene: NA
CDR3nt: TGCGCCAGCAGCTTGGTAAGGGATACTAGGCGCACAGATACGCAGTATTTT
CDR3aa: CASSLVRDTRRTDTQYF

len: 16
j_gene: TRBJ1-4
v_gene: TRBV13
abundance: NA
d_gene: TRBD1
CDR3nt: TGTGCCAGCAGCTCGAGAAAGGGGGCGCGGACTGAAAAACTGTTTTTT
CDR3aa: CASSSRKGARTEKLFF

len: 13
j_gene: TRBJ2-7
v_gene: TRBV11-1
abundance: NA
d_gene: NA
CDR3nt: TGTGCCAGCAGCCCATGGGGGGGCTGGGAGCAGTACTTC
CDR3aa: CASSPWGGWEQYF

len: 15
j_gene: TRBJ1-4
v_gene: TRBV9
abundance: once
d_gene: TRBD1
CDR3nt: TGTGCCAGCAGCGCCGGGGGGACAGGACCTGAAAAACTGTTTTTT
CDR3aa: CASSAGGTGPEKLFF

len: 16
j_gene: TRBJ2-2
v_gene: TRBV10-3
abundance: NA
d_gene: TRBD1
CDR3nt: TGTGCCATCAGTGAGTCGACAGGGACAAACACCGGGGAGCTGTTTTTT
CDR3aa: CAISESTGTNTGELFF

len: 19
j_gene: TRBJ1-4
v_gene: TRBV5-8
abundance: NA
d_gene: NA
CDR3nt: TGTGCCAGCAGCTTGGGGGCTAGCGGGGACGGAGCAGCTAATGAAAAACTGTTTTTT
CDR3aa: CASSLGASGDGAANEKLFF

len: 12
j_gene: TRBJ1-5
v_gene: TRBV7-8
abundance: NA
d_gene: NA
CDR3nt: TGTGCCAGCAGCTTAGCCCGGGGTCCTCAGCATTTT
CDR3aa: CASSLARGPQHF

len: 16
j_gene: TRBJ2-3
v_gene: TRBV19
abundance: NA
d_gene: TRBD2
CDR3nt: TGTGCCAGTAGTATCGGACTAGCCCCGAGCACAGATACGCAGTATTTT
CDR3aa: CASSIGLAPSTDTQYF

len: 14
j_gene: TRBJ2-1
v_gene: TRBV3-1/TRBV3-2
abundance: NA
d_gene: TRBD2
CDR3nt: TGTGCCAGCAGGACTAGCGGGAGTAGCAATGAGCAGTTCTTC
CDR3aa: CASRTSGSSNEQFF

len: 14
j_gene: TRBJ1-2
v_gene: TRBV6-5
abundance: medium-sized
d_gene: NA
CDR3nt: TGTGCCAGCAGAGCGACGTTTGCTAACTATGGCTACACCTTC
CDR3aa: CASRATFANYGYTF

len: 16
j_gene: TRBJ2-7
v_gene: TRBV5-1
abundance: NA
d_gene: TRBD2
CDR3nt: TGCGCCAGCAGCCCCCGGCCTCGGGGGGGCAGGTACGAGCAGTACTTC
CDR3aa: CASSPRPRGGRYEQYF

len: 15
j_gene: TRBJ2-5
v_gene: TRBV18
abundance: NA
d_gene: NA
CDR3nt: TGTGCCAGCTCTCCTGTACGGGGAGCGGGAGAGACCCAGTACTTC
CDR3aa: CASSPVRGAGETQYF

len: 16
j_gene: TRBJ1-5
v_gene: TRBV18
abundance: NA
d_gene: TRBD1
CDR3nt: TGTGCCAGCTCAGCTCAGGGGGCAACGTATTTTCAGCCCCAGCATTTT
CDR3aa: CASSAQGATYFQPQHF

len: 16
j_gene: TRBJ1-2
v_gene: TRBV11-3
abundance: NA
d_gene: TRBD1
CDR3nt: TGTGCCAGCAGCTTTTGGACAGGGACCTCCGACTATGGCTACACCTTC
CDR3aa: CASSFWTGTSDYGYTF

len: 14
j_gene: TRBJ2-5
v_gene: TRBV11-3
abundance: once
d_gene: TRBD2
CDR3nt: TGTGCCAGCAGCTTCCGAGCGGGAGGGGAGACCCAGTACTTC
CDR3aa: CASSFRAGGETQYF

len: 13
j_gene: TRBJ2-7
v_gene: TRBV30
abundance: NA
d_gene: TRBD2
CDR3nt: TGTGCCTGGAGACCAGCGGGAGGAGGCGAGCAGTACTTC
CDR3aa: CAWRPAGGGEQYF

len: 17
j_gene: TRBJ2-7
v_gene: TRBV11-2
abundance: NA
d_gene: NA
CDR3nt: TGTGCCAGCAGCTTAGATCTCGGAGGCCGTCTTTTCTACGAGCAGTACTTC
CDR3aa: CASSLDLGGRLFYEQYF

len: 14
j_gene: TRBJ2-3
v_gene: TRBV19
abundance: NA
d_gene: TRBD2
CDR3nt: TGTGCCAGTAGTAGACTAGCGCAAACAGATACGCAGTATTTT
CDR3aa: CASSRLAQTDTQYF

len: 20
j_gene: TRBJ2-5
v_gene: TRBV2
abundance: NA
d_gene: TRBD2
CDR3nt: TGTGCCAGCAGTGACCTCGCCGGGACTAGCGGGAGTTTGTCTTTCGAGACCCAGTACTTC
CDR3aa: CASSDLAGTSGSLSFETQYF

len: 13
j_gene: TRBJ2-2
v_gene: TRBV7-3
abundance: NA
d_gene: NA
CDR3nt: TGTGCCAGCAGCCCGCCTACCGCCGGGGAGCTGTTTTTT
CDR3aa: CASSPPTAGELFF

len: 16
j_gene: TRBJ1-1
v_gene: TRBV11-3
abundance: NA
d_gene: NA
CDR3nt: TGTGCCAGCAGCTTAGACGGAAGGGGCGGTAGCACTGAAGCTTTCTTT
CDR3aa: CASSLDGRGGSTEAFF

len: 15
j_gene: TRBJ2-1
v_gene: TRBV20-1
abundance: once
d_gene: TRBD2
CDR3nt: TGCAGTGCTAGTGGCGGGAGGATTTCCTACAATGAGCAGTTCTTC
CDR3aa: CSASGGRISYNEQFF

len: 15
j_gene: TRBJ2-7
v_gene: TRBV30
abundance: NA
d_gene: TRBD1
CDR3nt: TGTGCCTGGGCTAGGACAGGGCCTTTTTCCTACGAGCAGTACTTC
CDR3aa: CAWARTGPFSYEQYF

len: 16
j_gene: TRBJ2-5
v_gene: TRBV24-1
abundance: once
d_gene: TRBD1
CDR3nt: TGTGCCACCAGTGATACCGGGACAGGGAAGGAAGAGACCCAGTACTTC
CDR3aa: CATSDTGTGKEETQYF

len: 16
j_gene: TRBJ2-6
v_gene: TRBV6-4
abundance: NA
d_gene: NA
CDR3nt: TGTGCCAGCAGTGACTCGACTAGCTCTGGGGCCAACGTCCTGACTTTC
CDR3aa: CASSDSTSSGANVLTF

len: 14
j_gene: TRBJ1-5
v_gene: TRBV5-1
abundance: NA
d_gene: NA
CDR3nt: TGCGCCAGCAGCCCCTTAGGGGGCAATCAGCCCCAGCATTTT
CDR3aa: CASSPLGGNQPQHF

len: 14
j_gene: TRBJ2-1
v_gene: TRBV7-3
abundance: few
d_gene: NA
CDR3nt: TGTGCCAGCAGCCACTTCGGGACATTCAATGAGCAGTTCTTC
CDR3aa: CASSHFGTFNEQFF

len: 18
j_gene: TRBJ1-6
v_gene: TRBV5-5
abundance: NA
d_gene: TRBD1
CDR3nt: TGTGCCAGCAGCTTGGTGGGACAGGGATCACTCTCGGGTTCACCCCTCCACTTT
CDR3aa: CASSLVGQGSLSGSPLHF

len: 15
j_gene: TRBJ2-1
v_gene: TRBV5-5
abundance: NA
d_gene: TRBD2
CDR3nt: TGTGCCAGCAGCGTTGGGACTAGCGGTAGAGGTGAGCAGTTCTTC
CDR3aa: CASSVGTSGRGEQFF